The entry that follows covers one TCR beta chain sequence. The record originates from a study of blood T cell repertoires in COVID-19. Study summary: Samples representing acute and convalescent COVID-19 were sourced from the United States, Italy and Spain. PBMCs, B-cell-depleted T cells, or T cells were the source of the cDNA or gDNA that made up the material.

Germline values: CDR1 MNHEY, CDR2 SMNVEV (reference sequence). The CDR3 has 18 residues. V was pared by 5 bases and J by 0 bases, with 8 bases of the junction left unmatched. As originally analysed: For nucleated cells, counts were estimated from reference gene primer amplification. The repertoire was sequenced with immunoSEQ multiplex PCR; TCRdb's copy has only in-frame clones and lacks some. V, J and clone size are taken as reported in that table, and D and trimming were inferred from the DNA itself. Of about 140,000 clones in the sample, less than 85% are singletons; the top ten hold roughly 9%. This receptor was identified in a woman of 80 years or more in a cohort sampled during active or convalescent COVID-19. The specimen sequenced was peripheral blood. V usage is TRBV27 and J usage is TRBJ2-1; TRBD2 aligns across 12 bases. The CDR3 region has the DNA TGTGCCAGCAGTATCGGGTGGACTAGCGGGGTCTCCTACAATGAGCAGTTCTTC. It codes for CASSIGWTSGVSYNEQFF.